These T cell receptor beta chains were read from a single sample in a study of CD8 T cells in Susac syndrome. A single record per CDR3 protein comes from TCRdb applying MiXCR to the immunoSEQ multiplex PCR reads. Altogether 150,000 to 200,000 distinct CDR3 sequences are present, around 95% being singletons, with the ten largest covering 0.15% to 0.2%. Sequenced: CD8+ T cells from PBMCs. These receptors were obtained from a human donor with multiple sclerosis. CDR3s include the opening cysteine and the closing phenylalanine or tryptophan. The D gene is left open where the match is weak.

d_call	v_call	j_call	cdr3_length	cdr3_aa	cdr3_nt
-	TRBV20-1	TRBJ2-1	10	CSARDNEQFF	TGCAGTGCTCGCGACAATGAGCAGTTCTTC
-	TRBV2	TRBJ1-5	12	CASSVSSEPQHF	TGTGCCAGCAGTGTATCATCGGAGCCCCAGCATTTT
TRBD2	TRBV20-1	TRBJ2-7	14	CSARVGGSSYEQYF	TGCAGTGCTAGGGTGGGAGGGAGCTCCTACGAGCAGTACTTC
-	TRBV11-2	TRBJ1-2	14	CASSLGGSYYGYTF	TGTGCCAGCAGCTTAGGGGGCAGCTACTATGGCTACACCTTC
-	TRBV11-2	TRBJ2-1	15	CASSLYNLDYNEQFF	TGTGCCAGCAGCTTATACAACCTCGACTACAATGAGCAGTTCTTC
TRBD1	TRBV20-1	TRBJ2-3	14	CSAIGQVSTDTQYF	TGCAGTGCTATCGGACAGGTTTCCACAGATACGCAGTATTTT
TRBD2	TRBV9	TRBJ2-5	14	CASGGSGRAETQYF	TGTGCCAGCGGAGGGAGCGGGAGGGCCGAGACCCAGTACTTC
-	TRBV9	TRBJ1-1	13	CASSIEYETEAFF	TGTGCCAGCAGCATAGAATACGAGACTGAAGCTTTCTTT
-	TRBV12-3/TRBV12-4	TRBJ2-2	13	CASSPFSGGELFF	TGTGCCAGCAGTCCCTTTAGCGGCGGGGAGCTGTTTTTT
TRBD1	TRBV4-1	TRBJ2-3	15	CASSQGQKSTDTQYF	TGCGCCAGCAGCCAGGGACAGAAAAGCACAGATACGCAGTATTTT
-	TRBV12-3/TRBV12-4	TRBJ2-5	17	CASSLTVGGQASETQYF	TGTGCCAGCAGTCTTACCGTGGGGGGCCAGGCCTCGGAGACCCAGTACTTC
TRBD2	TRBV6-5	TRBJ2-7	14	CASSFTSGSYEQYF	TGTGCCAGCAGTTTTACTAGCGGGTCCTACGAGCAGTACTTC
TRBD1	TRBV2	TRBJ2-5	16	CASSELMGQPEGTQYF	TGTGCCAGCAGTGAATTGATGGGACAGCCTGAGGGGACCCAGTACTTC
-	TRBV20-1	TRBJ2-1	10	CSASRVEQFF	TGCAGTGCCAGCAGGGTTGAGCAGTTCTTC
TRBD1	TRBV27	TRBJ1-5	15	CASRIQGVGNQPQHF	TGTGCCAGCAGAATACAGGGGGTTGGCAATCAGCCCCAGCATTTT
TRBD1	TRBV6-5	TRBJ2-5	18	CASSYFGTGAVNQETQYF	TGTGCCAGCAGTTACTTTGGGACAGGGGCGGTGAACCAAGAGACCCAGTACTTC
-	TRBV20-1	TRBJ2-7	16	CSARPGVGNRPYEQYF	TGCAGTGCTCGACCAGGGGTAGGAAATCGACCCTACGAGCAGTACTTC